The next 15 T cell receptor beta chains were all read from a single sample in a study of blood T cell repertoires in COVID-19. Using immunoSEQ multiplex PCR, the repertoire was profiled, and TCRdb retains in-frame clones only, with some absent. The data show roughly 180,000 clones, roughly 84% seen once. The sequenced sample was peripheral blood. The receptors come from a woman between 35 and 50 years old with COVID-19, enrolled during active disease.

This chain uses TRBV3-1 (or the pseudogene TRBV3-2) with TRBJ2-7; 10 positions match TRBD2. The germline V gene has CDR1 LGHDT and CDR2 YNNKEL (reference sequence). The CDR3 consists of 15 residues. The V and J ends lost 3 bases and 0 bases, in that order; junction bases with no gene match: 2. The CDR3 here is CASSQASGSSYEQYF. CDR3 DNA: TGTGCCAGCAGCCAGGCTAGCGGGAGCTCCTACGAGCAGTACTTC.

This clone was seen once. The gene calls are TRBV7-3 and TRBJ2-7; possibly TRBD1 for D (6 bases). The CDR3 has 15 amino acids. Trimming left V 3 bases short and J 4 bases short, with 16 bases between. Germline CDR1 SGHTA, CDR2 FQGTGA. In DNA form, the CDR3 reads TGTGCCAGCAGCTTTTACAGGGTTGGAGATTACGAGCAGTACTTC. As protein: CASSFYRVGDYEQYF.

CDR3 loop: CASSEGQSSSGNTIYF. CDR3 sequence (DNA): TGTGCCAGCAGTGAAGGGCAGTCAAGCTCTGGAAACACCATATATTTT. The chain couples TRBV6-1 to TRBJ1-3; D gene uncertain. Deletions cut 1 base from V and 0 bases from J, with 10 bases between. The length of the CDR3 is 16 residues. Germline CDR1 MNHNS, CDR2 SASEGT.

In regard to this clone: The junction does not match germline at one end; this may be a read error. The J gene is TRBJ1-4, the V gene TRBV5-5, with TRBD1 as a possible D gene (6 bases). This CDR3 has 14 residues. CDR1 and CDR2 from the germline V gene are SGHKS and YYEKEE (reference sequence). For the CDR3, the DNA is TGTGCCAGCAACTTGGGAGAGGGGGATGAAAAACTGTTTTTT. Protein product: CASNLGEGDEKLFF.

The chain is built from TRBV6-5 and TRBJ2-7; TRBD1 agrees at 8 bases. Losses at the gene ends were 5 bases for V and 7 bases for J; bases not matched to a gene: 10. The germline CDR1 and CDR2 sequences are MNHEY and SVGAGI. The CDR3 covers 14 residues. The CDR3: CASSLGQGSREQYF. CDR3 sequence (DNA): TGTGCCAGCAGTCTCGGACAGGGCTCAAGGGAGCAGTACTTC.

The CDR3 sequence is CASTDRGPDYGYTF. CDR3 in DNA: TGTGCCAGCACCGACAGGGGGCCCGACTATGGCTACACCTTC. The chain carries TRBV6-6 and TRBJ1-2; 10 bases fit TRBD1. The trim removed 7 bases at V and 3 bases at J, leaving 5 bases unmatched. Per the germline V gene, CDR1 is MNHNY and CDR2 is SVGAGI (reference sequence). There are 14 residues in the CDR3.

The chain employs TRBV5-4 and TRBJ2-5; D is possibly TRBD1 (5 bases). The CDR3 sequence is 13 residues long. The V end was cut by 7 bases, the J end by 4 bases, with 14 bases between. Germline V CDR1 and CDR2: SGHNT, YYREEE (reference sequence). The CDR3 DNA reads as TGTGCCAGCGGACCCTTGCAGGGAGAGACCCAGTACTTC. Its translation: CASGPLQGETQYF.

V and J are TRBV19 and TRBJ2-3; TRBD2 matches at 7 bases. The CDR3 sequence is 16 residues long. Per the germline V gene, CDR1 is LNHDA and CDR2 is SQIVND (reference sequence). V was pared by 5 bases and J by 0 bases, with 8 bases of the junction left unmatched. The CDR3 DNA reads TGTGCCAGTAGTCCTCGGACTAGAACTAGCACAGATACGCAGTATTTT. This encodes CASSPRTRTSTDTQYF.

V usage is TRBV6-5 and J usage is TRBJ2-7, with 11 bases identical to TRBD2. Germline V CDR1 and CDR2: MNHEY, SVGAGI. V gave up 6 bases and J gave up 1 base; unmatched junction bases: 5. The CDR3 is 15 residues long. In DNA form, the CDR3 reads TGTGCCAGCAGACCGGGACTAGCGGATTCCTACGAGCAGTACTTC. Translation: CASRPGLADSYEQYF.

The rearrangement uses TRBV29-1 and TRBJ1-2; perhaps TRBD1 as D (5 bases). Germline V CDR1 and CDR2: SQVTM, ANQGSEA. Deletions cut 2 bases from V and 2 bases from J, with 18 bases between. The CDR3 totals 16 residues. The CDR3 region is CSVEQYRTQTNYGYTF. As DNA, the CDR3 is TGCAGCGTTGAACAATACCGGACACAGACCAACTATGGCTACACCTTC.

The chain recombines TRBV19 with TRBJ1-2; possible D gene TRBD1, 5 bases. V lost 7 bases and J lost 1, with 19 bases in between. The CDR3 loop spans 16 amino acids. Germline V lookup: CDR1 LNHDA, CDR2 SQIVND (reference sequence). CDR3 sequence (DNA): TGTGCCAGTACCGTCAGTCGGGACTTCTTTAACTATGGCTACACCTTC. Translation: CASTVSRDFFNYGYTF.

This chain uses TRBV6-5 with TRBJ2-2; 10 bases line up with TRBD2. CDR1 MNHEY and CDR2 SVGAGI come from the germline V gene. The CDR3 runs to 16 residues. The trim removed 2 bases at V and 7 bases at J, leaving 7 bases unmatched. CDR3 nucleotide sequence: TGTGCCAGCAGTTACGTAGCGGGGGGCTTGGGCGGGGAGCTGTTTTTT. This encodes CASSYVAGGLGGELFF.

The chain links TRBV27 to TRBJ2-1, with D perhaps TRBD2 (6 bases). Germline V gives CDR1 MNHEY, CDR2 SMNVEV (reference sequence). Deletions cut 3 bases from V and 10 bases from J, with 13 bases between. This CDR3 has 13 amino acids. CDR3 bases: TGTGCCAGCAGTTTCACCCTCGCGGGGGAGCAGTTCTTC. Protein product: CASSFTLAGEQFF.

This clone was detected once. In nucleotides, the CDR3 is TGTGCCAGCAGTGACTCTGCAGGTTACAATGAGCAGTTCTTC. It translates to CASSDSAGYNEQFF. This rearrangement joins TRBV6-4 to TRBJ2-1, with unresolved D. The germline CDR1 and CDR2 sequences are MRHNA and SNTAGT. V shed 0 bases and J shed 4 bases, with 7 bases lying between them. This CDR3 region has 14 residues.

The V and J genes are TRBV27 and TRBJ2-1, with 13 bases matching TRBD2. The CDR3 is 16 amino acids. Germline CDR1 MNHEY, CDR2 SMNVEV (reference sequence). The V and J ends lost 5 bases and 8 bases, in that order; junction bases with no gene match: 9. As DNA, the CDR3 is TGTGCCAGCAGTCCTCCCGGACTAGCGGGAGCAGATGAGCAGTTCTTC. This translates into CASSPPGLAGADEQFF.